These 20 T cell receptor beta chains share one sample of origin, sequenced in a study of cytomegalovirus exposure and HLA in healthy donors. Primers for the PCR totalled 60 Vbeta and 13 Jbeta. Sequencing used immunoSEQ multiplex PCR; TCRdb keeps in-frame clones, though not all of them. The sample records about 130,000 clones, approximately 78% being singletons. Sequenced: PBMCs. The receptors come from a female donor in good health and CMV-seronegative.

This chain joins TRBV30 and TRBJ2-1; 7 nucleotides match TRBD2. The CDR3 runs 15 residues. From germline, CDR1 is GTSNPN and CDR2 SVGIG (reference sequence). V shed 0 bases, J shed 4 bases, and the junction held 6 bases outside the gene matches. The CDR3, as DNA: TGTGCCTGGAGTGTGGCTAGCGGTACGTACAATGAGCAGTTCTTC. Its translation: CAWSVASGTYNEQFF. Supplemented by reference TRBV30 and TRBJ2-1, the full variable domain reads SQTIHQWPATLVQPVGSPLSLECTVEGTSNPNLYWYRQAAGRGLQLLFYSVGIGQISSEVPQNLSASRPQDRQFILSSKKLLLSDSGFYLCAWSVASGTYNEQFFGPGTRLTVL.

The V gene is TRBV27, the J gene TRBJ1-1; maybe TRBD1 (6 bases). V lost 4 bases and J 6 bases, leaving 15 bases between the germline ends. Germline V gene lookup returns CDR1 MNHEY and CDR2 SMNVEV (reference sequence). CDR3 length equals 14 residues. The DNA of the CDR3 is TGTGCCAGCAGTTCCTGGGCAGGGGTAGCTGAAGCTTTCTTT. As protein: CASSSWAGVAEAFF.

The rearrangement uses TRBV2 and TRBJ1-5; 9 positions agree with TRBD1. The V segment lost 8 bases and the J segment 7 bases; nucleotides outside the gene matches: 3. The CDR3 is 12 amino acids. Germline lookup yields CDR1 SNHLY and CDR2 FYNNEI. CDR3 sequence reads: CASGDRDQPQHF. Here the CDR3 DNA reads TGTGCCAGCGGGGACAGGGACCAGCCCCAGCATTTT.

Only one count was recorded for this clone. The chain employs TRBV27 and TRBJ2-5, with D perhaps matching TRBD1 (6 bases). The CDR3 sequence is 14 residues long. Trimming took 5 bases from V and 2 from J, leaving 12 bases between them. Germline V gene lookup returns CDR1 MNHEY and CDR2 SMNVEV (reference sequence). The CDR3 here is CASSHTGTQETQYF. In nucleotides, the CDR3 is TGTGCCAGCAGTCACACTGGGACACAAGAGACCCAGTACTTC.

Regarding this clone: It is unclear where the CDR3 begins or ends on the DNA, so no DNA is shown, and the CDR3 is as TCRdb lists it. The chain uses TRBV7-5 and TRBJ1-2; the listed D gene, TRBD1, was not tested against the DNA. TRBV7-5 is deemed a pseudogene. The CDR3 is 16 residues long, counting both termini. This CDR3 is CVRSLVGQGSDYGYTF.

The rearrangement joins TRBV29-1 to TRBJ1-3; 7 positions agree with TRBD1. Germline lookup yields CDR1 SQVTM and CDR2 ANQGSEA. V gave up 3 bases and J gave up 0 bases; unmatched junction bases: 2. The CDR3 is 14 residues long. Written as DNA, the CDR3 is TGCAGCGTTGAGGGACAGCTCTCTGGAAACACCATATATTTT. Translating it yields CSVEGQLSGNTIYF.

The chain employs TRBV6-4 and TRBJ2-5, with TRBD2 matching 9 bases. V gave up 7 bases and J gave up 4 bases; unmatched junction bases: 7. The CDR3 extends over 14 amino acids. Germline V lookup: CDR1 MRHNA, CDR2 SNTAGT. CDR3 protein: CASTSAGGGETQYF. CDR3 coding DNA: TGTGCCAGCACCTCAGCGGGAGGAGGAGAGACCCAGTACTTC.

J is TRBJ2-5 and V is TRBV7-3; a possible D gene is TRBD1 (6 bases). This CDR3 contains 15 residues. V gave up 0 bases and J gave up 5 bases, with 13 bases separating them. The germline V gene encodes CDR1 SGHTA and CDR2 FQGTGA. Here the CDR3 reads CASSLTPAQGETQYF. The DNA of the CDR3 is TGTGCCAGCAGCTTAACCCCGGCCCAGGGGGAGACCCAGTACTTC.

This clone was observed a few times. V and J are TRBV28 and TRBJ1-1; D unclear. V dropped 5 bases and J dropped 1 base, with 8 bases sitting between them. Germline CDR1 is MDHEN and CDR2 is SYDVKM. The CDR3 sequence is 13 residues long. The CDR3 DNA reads TGTGCCAGCAGTGTCTTTCCGAACACTGAAGCTTTCTTT. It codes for CASSVFPNTEAFF.

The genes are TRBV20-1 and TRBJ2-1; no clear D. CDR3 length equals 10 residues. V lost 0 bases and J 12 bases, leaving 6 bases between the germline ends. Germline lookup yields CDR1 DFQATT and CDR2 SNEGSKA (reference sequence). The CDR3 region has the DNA TGCAGTGCTAGAGATTCTCGGCAGTTCTTC. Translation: CSARDSRQFF.

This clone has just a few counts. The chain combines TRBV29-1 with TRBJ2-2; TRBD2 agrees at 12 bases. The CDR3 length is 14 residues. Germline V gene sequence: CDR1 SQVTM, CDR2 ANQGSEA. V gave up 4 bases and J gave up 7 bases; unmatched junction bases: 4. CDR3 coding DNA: TGCAGCGTTGCGACTAGCGGGAGTAGCGGGGAGCTGTTTTTT. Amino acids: CSVATSGSSGELFF.

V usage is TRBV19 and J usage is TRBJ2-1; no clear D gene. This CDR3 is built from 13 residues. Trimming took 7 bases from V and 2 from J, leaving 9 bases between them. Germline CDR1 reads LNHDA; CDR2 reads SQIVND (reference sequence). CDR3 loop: CASNGEPYNEQFF. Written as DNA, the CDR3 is TGTGCCAGTAATGGAGAGCCCTACAATGAGCAGTTCTTC.

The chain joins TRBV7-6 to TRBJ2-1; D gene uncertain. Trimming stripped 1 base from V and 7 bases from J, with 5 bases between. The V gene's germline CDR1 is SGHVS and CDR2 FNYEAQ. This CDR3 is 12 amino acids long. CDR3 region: CASSLVANEQFF. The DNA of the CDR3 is TGTGCCAGCAGCTTAGTTGCGAATGAGCAGTTCTTC.

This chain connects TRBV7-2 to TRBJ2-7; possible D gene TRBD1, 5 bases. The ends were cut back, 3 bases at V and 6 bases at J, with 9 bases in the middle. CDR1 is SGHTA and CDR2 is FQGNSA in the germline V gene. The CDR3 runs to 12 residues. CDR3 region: CASSLGRGEQYF. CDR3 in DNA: TGTGCCAGCAGCTTGGGAAGGGGCGAGCAGTACTTC. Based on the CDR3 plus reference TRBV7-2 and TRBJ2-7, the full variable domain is GAGVSQSPSNKVTEKGKDVELRCDPISGHTALYWYRQSLGQGLEFLIYFQGNSAPDKSGLPSDRFSAERTGGSVSTLTIQRTQQEDSAVYLCASSLGRGEQYFGPGTRLTVT.

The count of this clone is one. The CDR3 DNA reads TGTGCCATCAAAGGGACAGGTGTGAGTGGTGCTTTCTTT. Its protein is CAIKGTGVSGAFF. The chain couples TRBV10-3 to TRBJ1-1; 8 bases agree with TRBD1. The CDR3 sequence is 13 residues long. CDR1 and CDR2 from the germline V gene are ENHRY and SYGVKD. V trimming: 7 bases; J trimming: 11 bases; junction bases outside the gene matches: 12.

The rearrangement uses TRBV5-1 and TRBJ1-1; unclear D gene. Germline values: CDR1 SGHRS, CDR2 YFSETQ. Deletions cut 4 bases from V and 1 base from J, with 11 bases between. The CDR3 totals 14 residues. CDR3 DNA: TGCGCCAGCAGCCAAGGTTCGGGGAACACTGAAGCTTTCTTT. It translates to CASSQGSGNTEAFF.

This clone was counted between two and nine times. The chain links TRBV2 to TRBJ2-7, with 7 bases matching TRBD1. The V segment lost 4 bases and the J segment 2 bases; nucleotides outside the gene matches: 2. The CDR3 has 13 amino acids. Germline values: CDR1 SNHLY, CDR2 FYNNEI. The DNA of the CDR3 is TGTGCCAGCAGTGGGGACAGAACCTACGAGCAGTACTTC. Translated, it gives CASSGDRTYEQYF.

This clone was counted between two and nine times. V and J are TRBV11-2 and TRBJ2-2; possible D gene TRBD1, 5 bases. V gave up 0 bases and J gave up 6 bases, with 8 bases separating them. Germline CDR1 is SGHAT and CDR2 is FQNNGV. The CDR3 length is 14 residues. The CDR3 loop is CASSLDFRAGELFF. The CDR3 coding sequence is TGTGCCAGCAGCTTAGATTTCAGGGCCGGGGAGCTGTTTTTT.

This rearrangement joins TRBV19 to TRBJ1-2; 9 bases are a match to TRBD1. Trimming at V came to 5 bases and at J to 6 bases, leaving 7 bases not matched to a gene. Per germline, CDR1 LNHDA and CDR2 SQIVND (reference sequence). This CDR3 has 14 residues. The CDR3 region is CASSPRTGVNGYTF. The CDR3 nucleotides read TGTGCCAGTAGTCCCCGGACAGGGGTTAATGGCTACACCTTC. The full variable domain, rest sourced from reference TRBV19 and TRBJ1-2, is DGGITQSPKYLFRKEGQNVTLSCEQNLNHDAMYWYRQDPGQGLRLIYYSQIVNDFQKGDIAEGYSVSREKKESFPLTVTSAQKNPTAFYLCASSPRTGVNGYTFGSGTRLTVV.

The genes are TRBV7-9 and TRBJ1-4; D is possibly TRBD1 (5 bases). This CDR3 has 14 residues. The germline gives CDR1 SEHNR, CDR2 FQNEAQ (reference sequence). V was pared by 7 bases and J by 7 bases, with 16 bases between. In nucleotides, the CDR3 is TGTGCCAGCACCCTGGGCGGGGGTTCTGAAAAACTGTTTTTT. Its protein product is CASTLGGGSEKLFF.